This T cell receptor (beta chain) is drawn from a study of CD8+ T cells in alopecia areata. Treatment of the sample: oral pan-JAK inhibitor, 5-10 mg twice daily. Study-wide points: Administration of tofacitinib significantly diminished scalp clonality and expanded CD8+ clones within the top 100.

Following extraction, RNA underwent reverse transcription to cDNA, which served as the sequencing template. Generated by immunoSEQ multiplex PCR, the TCRdb table keeps only in-frame clones and is missing some. The sample comprises approximately 210,000 clones, around 43% of which are singletons, and approximately 2.4% rests with the top ten. The CDR3 is made up of 13 amino acids. V was trimmed by 5 bases and J by 9 bases, leaving 14 bases between them. The V gene's germline CDR1 is SEHNR and CDR2 FQNEAQ (reference sequence). On this clone: What it binds is not known.

This chain links TRBV7-9 with TRBJ1-5; D uncertain. The clonotype comes from a human donor with alopecia areata. Source: CD4+ T cells sorted from blood, taken at approximately week 36, from a patient treated with tofacitinib. DNA of the CDR3: TGTGCCAGCAGCCGCTCTGGATCGGTGCCCCAGCATTTT. The encoded protein is CASSRSGSVPQHF.